The TCR beta chain under discussion was sequenced for a study of T cells in Graves' hyperthyroidism and ophthalmopathy. Many counts were recorded for this clonotype. Enrolled ophthalmopathy patients presented with a Clinical Activity Score of at least 3, a NOSPECS grade of at least 4, and disease duration under 3 months. The V and J ends lost 0 bases and 0 bases respectively, with 15 bases between them. The CDR3 covers 17 residues. CDR1 SEHNR and CDR2 FQNEAQ come from the germline V gene (reference sequence). Amplified TCR beta CDR3 regions came from RNA transcripts. A first-round RT-PCR of the TCR CDR3 used the HTBI primer set. TCRdb reprocessed the multiplex PCR reads via MiXCR and lists one record per CDR3 protein. Among around 600,000 distinct CDR3 sequences listed, 14% were seen once.

The chain uses TRBV7-9 and TRBJ2-7, with D tentatively TRBD1 (6 bases). The sequenced sample was blood. This receptor was taken from a woman aged 18-35 years with Graves' ophthalmopathy. For the CDR3, the DNA is TGTGCCAGCAGCTTAGCCCGGTTGAGGGGGAGCTCCTACGAGCAGTACTTC. This encodes CASSLARLRGSSYEQYF.